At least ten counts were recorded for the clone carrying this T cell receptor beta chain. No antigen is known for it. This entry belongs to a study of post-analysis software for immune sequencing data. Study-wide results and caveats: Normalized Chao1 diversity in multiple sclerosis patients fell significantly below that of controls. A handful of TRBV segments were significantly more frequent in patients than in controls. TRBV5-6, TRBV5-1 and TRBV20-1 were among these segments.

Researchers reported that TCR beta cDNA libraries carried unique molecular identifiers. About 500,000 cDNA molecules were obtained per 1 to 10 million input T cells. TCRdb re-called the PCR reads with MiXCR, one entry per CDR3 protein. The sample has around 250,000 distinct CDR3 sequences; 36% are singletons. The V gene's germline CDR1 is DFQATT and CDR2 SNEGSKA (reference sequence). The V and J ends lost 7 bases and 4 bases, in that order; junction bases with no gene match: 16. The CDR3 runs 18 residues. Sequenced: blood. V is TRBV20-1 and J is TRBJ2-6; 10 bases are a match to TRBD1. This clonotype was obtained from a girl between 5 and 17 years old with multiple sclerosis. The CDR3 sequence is CSVPSWGQGKEGANVLTF. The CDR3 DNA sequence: TGCAGTGTCCCTTCGTGGGGACAGGGGAAGGAAGGGGCCAACGTCCTGACTTTC.